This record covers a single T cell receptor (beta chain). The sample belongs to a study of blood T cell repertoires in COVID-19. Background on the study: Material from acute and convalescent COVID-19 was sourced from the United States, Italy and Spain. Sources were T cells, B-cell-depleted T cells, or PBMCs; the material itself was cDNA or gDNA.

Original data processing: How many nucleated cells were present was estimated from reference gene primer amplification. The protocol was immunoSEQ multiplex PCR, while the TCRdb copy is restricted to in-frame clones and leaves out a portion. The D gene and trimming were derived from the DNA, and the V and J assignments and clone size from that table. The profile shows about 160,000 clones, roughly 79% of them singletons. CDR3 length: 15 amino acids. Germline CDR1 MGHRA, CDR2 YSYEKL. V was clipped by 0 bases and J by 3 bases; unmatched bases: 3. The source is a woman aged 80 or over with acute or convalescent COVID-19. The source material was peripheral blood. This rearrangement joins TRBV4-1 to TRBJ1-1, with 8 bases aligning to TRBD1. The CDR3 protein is CASSQDSGGYTEAFF. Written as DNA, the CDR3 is TGCGCCAGCAGCCAAGACTCAGGGGGCTACACTGAAGCTTTCTTT.